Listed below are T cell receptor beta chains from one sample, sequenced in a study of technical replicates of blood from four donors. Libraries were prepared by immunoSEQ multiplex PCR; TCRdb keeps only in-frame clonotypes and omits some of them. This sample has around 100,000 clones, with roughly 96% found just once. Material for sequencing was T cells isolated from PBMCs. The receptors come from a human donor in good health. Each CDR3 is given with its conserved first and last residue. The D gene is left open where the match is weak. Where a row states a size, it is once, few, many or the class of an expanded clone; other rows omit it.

cdr3_aa: CAWGPNEQFF
cdr3_nt: TGTGCCTGGGGCCCGAATGAGCAGTTCTTC
clone_size: -
j_call: TRBJ2-1
v_call: TRBV30
d_call: -

cdr3_aa: CASRLTQDRGSYNEQFF
cdr3_nt: TGTGCAAGTCGCTTAACCCAAGACCGCGGATCCTACAATGAGCAGTTCTTC
clone_size: -
j_call: TRBJ2-1
v_call: TRBV12-2
d_call: -

cdr3_aa: CATSSTGWGAFF
cdr3_nt: TGTGCCACCAGCAGTACAGGATGGGGAGCTTTCTTT
clone_size: -
j_call: TRBJ1-1
v_call: TRBV15
d_call: -

cdr3_aa: CASSTTGFNEQFF
cdr3_nt: TGTGCCAGCAGTACCACAGGGTTTAATGAGCAGTTCTTC
clone_size: -
j_call: TRBJ2-1
v_call: TRBV6-5
d_call: -

cdr3_aa: CASRKGLAGGTPYEQYF
cdr3_nt: TGTGCCAGCAGAAAGGGATTAGCGGGAGGGACCCCCTACGAGCAGTACTTC
clone_size: once
j_call: TRBJ2-7
v_call: TRBV13
d_call: TRBD2

cdr3_aa: CASRRDQMNTEAFF
cdr3_nt: TGTGCCAGCCGCCGGGATCAGATGAACACTGAAGCTTTCTTT
clone_size: few
j_call: TRBJ1-1
v_call: TRBV7-9
d_call: -

cdr3_aa: CATHPGGDGYEQYF
cdr3_nt: TGTGCCACCCACCCAGGAGGGGACGGGTACGAGCAGTACTTC
clone_size: once
j_call: TRBJ2-7
v_call: TRBV10-3
d_call: -

cdr3_aa: CARSLTGSYEQYF
cdr3_nt: TGTGCCAGAAGCTTGACAGGTTCCTACGAGCAGTACTTC
clone_size: -
j_call: TRBJ2-7
v_call: TRBV5-3
d_call: -

cdr3_aa: CASSLAGRGNEQFF
cdr3_nt: TGTGCCAGCAGCTTAGCGGGTCGAGGCAATGAGCAGTTCTTC
clone_size: -
j_call: TRBJ2-1
v_call: TRBV7-3
d_call: -

cdr3_aa: CASSLVPRQGHGYTF
cdr3_nt: TGTGCCAGCAGCTTAGTGCCCCGACAGGGACATGGCTACACCTTC
clone_size: -
j_call: TRBJ1-2
v_call: TRBV7-2
d_call: TRBD1

cdr3_aa: CARRTSGSPDTQYF
cdr3_nt: TGTGCCAGACGGACTAGCGGGAGCCCAGATACGCAGTATTTT
clone_size: -
j_call: TRBJ2-3
v_call: TRBV2
d_call: TRBD2

cdr3_aa: CASSITGGIYGYTF
cdr3_nt: TGTGCCAGTAGTATAACAGGGGGGATTTATGGCTACACCTTC
clone_size: -
j_call: TRBJ1-2
v_call: TRBV19
d_call: TRBD1

cdr3_aa: CASSLAAGDGDTQYF
cdr3_nt: TGCGCCAGCAGCTTGGCAGCGGGAGACGGGGATACGCAGTATTTT
clone_size: -
j_call: TRBJ2-3
v_call: TRBV5-1
d_call: TRBD2

cdr3_aa: CASRPSSGRAGEQYF
cdr3_nt: TGTGCCAGCAGGCCCTCTAGCGGGAGGGCCGGGGAGCAGTACTTC
clone_size: -
j_call: TRBJ2-7
v_call: TRBV28
d_call: TRBD2

cdr3_aa: CASSYREERNPIYYGYTF
cdr3_nt: TGTGCCAGCAGCTATAGGGAGGAACGCAATCCGATTTACTATGGCTACACCTTC
clone_size: -
j_call: TRBJ1-2
v_call: TRBV7-3
d_call: -

cdr3_aa: CAIRGTGDTEAFF
cdr3_nt: TGTGCCATCAGGGGGACAGGGGACACTGAAGCTTTCTTT
clone_size: -
j_call: TRBJ1-1
v_call: TRBV10-3
d_call: TRBD1

cdr3_aa: CASSEVRGMDIQYF
cdr3_nt: TGTGCCAGCAGTGAAGTTCGGGGTATGGACATTCAGTACTTC
clone_size: -
j_call: TRBJ2-4
v_call: TRBV2
d_call: -

cdr3_aa: CAWEDRNQPQHF
cdr3_nt: TGTGCCTGGGAGGACAGAAATCAGCCCCAGCATTTT
clone_size: -
j_call: TRBJ1-5
v_call: TRBV30
d_call: -

cdr3_aa: CASSAFLGGEQFF
cdr3_nt: TGTGCCAGCAGCGCATTTCTAGGGGGTGAGCAGTTCTTC
clone_size: -
j_call: TRBJ2-1
v_call: TRBV9
d_call: -

cdr3_aa: CATSREGRGTDTQYF
cdr3_nt: TGTGCCACCAGCAGAGAGGGTCGGGGAACAGATACGCAGTATTTT
clone_size: -
j_call: TRBJ2-3
v_call: TRBV15
d_call: -

cdr3_aa: CASSSKFRGHSSYEQYF
cdr3_nt: TGTGCCAGCAGTTCCAAGTTTAGGGGGCATAGCTCCTACGAGCAGTACTTC
clone_size: -
j_call: TRBJ2-7
v_call: TRBV27
d_call: TRBD1

cdr3_aa: CASSYGGNQPQHF
cdr3_nt: TGTGCCAGCAGTTACGGGGGGAATCAGCCCCAGCATTTT
clone_size: -
j_call: TRBJ1-5
v_call: TRBV6-5
d_call: -

cdr3_aa: CASSWTSGSSGQYF
cdr3_nt: TGTGCCAGCAGCTGGACTAGCGGGAGTTCAGGGCAGTACTTC
clone_size: -
j_call: TRBJ2-7
v_call: TRBV6-5
d_call: TRBD2

cdr3_aa: CASSLGGPDTQYF
cdr3_nt: TGCGCCAGCAGCTTGGGCGGCCCGGATACGCAGTATTTT
clone_size: -
j_call: TRBJ2-3
v_call: TRBV5-1
d_call: -

cdr3_aa: CASRLAGGGYEQFF
cdr3_nt: TGTGCCAGCAGACTAGCGGGGGGAGGGTATGAGCAGTTCTTC
clone_size: -
j_call: TRBJ2-1
v_call: TRBV27
d_call: TRBD2

cdr3_aa: CASSPSGGSYEQYF
cdr3_nt: TGTGCCAGCAGCCCATCCGGGGGCTCCTACGAGCAGTACTTC
clone_size: -
j_call: TRBJ2-7
v_call: TRBV9
d_call: -

cdr3_aa: CASSMDRDVNTIYF
cdr3_nt: TGTGCCAGTAGTATGGACAGGGACGTAAACACCATATATTTT
clone_size: once
j_call: TRBJ1-3
v_call: TRBV19
d_call: TRBD1

cdr3_aa: CASSPPILASSYNEQFF
cdr3_nt: TGTGCCAGCTCACCACCTATACTAGCGAGCTCCTACAATGAGCAGTTCTTC
clone_size: once
j_call: TRBJ2-1
v_call: TRBV18
d_call: TRBD2

cdr3_aa: CASSQGWETQYF
cdr3_nt: TGTGCCAGCAGCCAGGGATGGGAGACCCAGTACTTC
clone_size: -
j_call: TRBJ2-5
v_call: TRBV6-6
d_call: -

cdr3_aa: CASGGYQGQETQYF
cdr3_nt: TGTGCCAGCGGTGGATATCAGGGGCAAGAGACCCAGTACTTC
clone_size: -
j_call: TRBJ2-5
v_call: TRBV7-9
d_call: -

cdr3_aa: CASSRAGGYNEQFF
cdr3_nt: TGTGCCAGCAGCCGAGCGGGAGGTTACAATGAGCAGTTCTTC
clone_size: -
j_call: TRBJ2-1
v_call: TRBV16
d_call: TRBD2

cdr3_aa: CASSYGIGIYEQYF
cdr3_nt: TGTGCCAGCAGTTACGGGATCGGGATTTACGAGCAGTACTTC
clone_size: -
j_call: TRBJ2-7
v_call: TRBV6-5
d_call: -

cdr3_aa: CASSSQGIKGETQYF
cdr3_nt: TGTGCCAGCAGCTCACAGGGGATAAAGGGAGAGACCCAGTACTTC
clone_size: -
j_call: TRBJ2-5
v_call: TRBV7-9
d_call: TRBD1

cdr3_aa: CASSQGPSGRTSSYEQYF
cdr3_nt: TGTGCCAGCAGCCAAGGCCCTAGCGGGAGGACTAGCTCCTACGAGCAGTACTTC
clone_size: -
j_call: TRBJ2-7
v_call: TRBV4-2
d_call: TRBD2

cdr3_aa: CASIGQGDNGYTF
cdr3_nt: TGTGCCAGCATAGGACAGGGTGACAATGGCTACACCTTC
clone_size: -
j_call: TRBJ1-2
v_call: TRBV2
d_call: TRBD1

cdr3_aa: CASSVGPRTGVFSGNTIYF
cdr3_nt: TGTGCCAGCAGCGTAGGTCCCAGGACAGGTGTTTTCTCTGGAAACACCATATATTTT
clone_size: -
j_call: TRBJ1-3
v_call: TRBV9
d_call: TRBD1

cdr3_aa: CASTATGSNEKLFF
cdr3_nt: TGTGCCAGCACCGCGACAGGAAGTAATGAAAAACTGTTTTTT
clone_size: once
j_call: TRBJ1-4
v_call: TRBV27
d_call: -

cdr3_aa: CASSQFGGAGDTQYF
cdr3_nt: TGCGCCAGCAGCCAATTTGGGGGCGCAGGAGATACGCAGTATTTT
clone_size: -
j_call: TRBJ2-3
v_call: TRBV4-3
d_call: -

cdr3_aa: CASGGNGGEQFF
cdr3_nt: TGTGCTAGTGGTGGCAATGGGGGCGAGCAGTTCTTC
clone_size: -
j_call: TRBJ2-1
v_call: TRBV12-5
d_call: -

cdr3_aa: CASSRTGENYGYTF
cdr3_nt: TGTGCCAGCAGCAGAACAGGGGAGAACTATGGCTACACCTTC
clone_size: once
j_call: TRBJ1-2
v_call: TRBV5-6
d_call: TRBD1

cdr3_aa: CASSSHSAQETQYF
cdr3_nt: TGTGCCAGCAGTTCACACAGTGCCCAAGAGACCCAGTACTTC
clone_size: -
j_call: TRBJ2-5
v_call: TRBV7-9
d_call: -

cdr3_aa: CASSLGLGYNEQFF
cdr3_nt: TGCGCCAGCAGCTTGGGACTAGGATACAATGAGCAGTTCTTC
clone_size: -
j_call: TRBJ2-1
v_call: TRBV5-1
d_call: -

cdr3_aa: CASSHERHNEQFF
cdr3_nt: TGTGCCAGCAGCCATGAGAGGCACAATGAGCAGTTCTTC
clone_size: -
j_call: TRBJ2-1
v_call: TRBV27
d_call: -

cdr3_aa: CATWTGYTGELFF
cdr3_nt: TGTGCCACCTGGACAGGATACACCGGGGAGCTGTTTTTT
clone_size: -
j_call: TRBJ2-2
v_call: TRBV10-3
d_call: TRBD1

cdr3_aa: CAISQALSGANVLTF
cdr3_nt: TGTGCCATCAGCCAAGCCCTCTCTGGGGCCAACGTCCTGACTTTC
clone_size: -
j_call: TRBJ2-6
v_call: TRBV10-3
d_call: -

cdr3_aa: CASSPQGALSQPQHF
cdr3_nt: TGTGCCAGTAGTCCACAAGGGGCTCTGAGTCAGCCCCAGCATTTT
clone_size: -
j_call: TRBJ1-5
v_call: TRBV19
d_call: -

cdr3_aa: CASSFWRDTQYF
cdr3_nt: TGTGCCAGCAGCTTTTGGAGAGATACGCAGTATTTT
clone_size: few
j_call: TRBJ2-3
v_call: TRBV11-2
d_call: -

cdr3_aa: CASSEGLVSYEQYF
cdr3_nt: TGTGCCAGCAGTGAAGGGCTAGTCTCCTACGAGCAGTACTTC
clone_size: once
j_call: TRBJ2-7
v_call: TRBV6-1
d_call: -

cdr3_aa: CASSPGGNEQYF
cdr3_nt: TGTGCCAGCTCACCCGGAGGGAACGAGCAGTACTTC
clone_size: -
j_call: TRBJ2-7
v_call: TRBV18
d_call: -

cdr3_aa: CASSFLAGVGETQYF
cdr3_nt: TGTGCCAGCAGCTTTCTAGCGGGAGTGGGAGAGACCCAGTACTTC
clone_size: -
j_call: TRBJ2-5
v_call: TRBV7-9
d_call: TRBD2

cdr3_aa: CASSRDRSLNTEAFF
cdr3_nt: TGTGCCAGCAGTAGGGACAGGTCTTTGAACACTGAAGCTTTCTTT
clone_size: -
j_call: TRBJ1-1
v_call: TRBV6-1
d_call: TRBD1

cdr3_aa: CASRPSGPTDTQYF
cdr3_nt: TGTGCCAGCAGGCCTAGCGGACCCACAGATACGCAGTATTTT
clone_size: -
j_call: TRBJ2-3
v_call: TRBV28
d_call: TRBD2

cdr3_aa: CASSLGLAGGRYEQYF
cdr3_nt: TGTGCCAGCAGCTTAGGGCTAGCGGGAGGTCGTTACGAGCAGTACTTC
clone_size: -
j_call: TRBJ2-7
v_call: TRBV7-2
d_call: TRBD2

cdr3_aa: CASSQDRGNGNTIYF
cdr3_nt: TGTGCCAGCAGCCAGGACAGGGGTAATGGAAACACCATATATTTT
clone_size: -
j_call: TRBJ1-3
v_call: TRBV5-4
d_call: TRBD1

cdr3_aa: CASSFTLSYEQYF
cdr3_nt: TGTGCCAGCAGTTTTACCCTATCTTACGAGCAGTACTTC
clone_size: -
j_call: TRBJ2-7
v_call: TRBV27
d_call: -